Given below is one T cell receptor beta chain in context. The target of this receptor is not known. At one of its ends the junction is not consistent with the germline gene, which may arise from a read error. This entry comes from a study of identical twins (dated by TCRdb to about 2016). Study-level background: The study deep-sequenced TCR alpha and beta repertoires from monozygotic twins, unrelated adults of various ages and cord blood to test whether fetal clonotypes persist. To rule out contamination, the twin experiments were replicated at different times with different library preparation protocols. What the research found in general, with its limitations: In monozygotic twins, out-of-frame TCR alpha sharing was systematically underestimated by recombination models, although the models agreed with sharing between unrelated individuals. Zero-insertion analyses could be partly confounded by invariant T cells such as MAIT and iNKT, although diverse VJ usage argued against such confounding for most clonotypes. Abundant cord blood beta clonotypes had fewer insertions, young adult naive repertoires showed a similar but weaker trend, and memory repertoires showed no such trend. Excess twin sharing in beta out-of-frame sequences was weaker because fewer shared sequences lowered the signal-to-noise ratio. Conclusions relied on cross-sectional statistical analysis, since the same donors could not be followed over many years. Compared with coincidental sharing between unrelated individuals, out-of-frame TCR alpha sequences shared between twins had an excess of sequences with low generation probability.

The protocol used for the library was 5' RACE. The instrument was an Illumina HiSeq 2000. A universal primer binding site was introduced by template switching, and a unique molecular identifier was present in the final cDNA, enabling accurate counting of TCR cDNA molecules. First-strand cDNA for TCR alpha and beta chains was synthesized from specific primers in the conserved constant-segment region. To control for contamination, every cDNA library was double barcoded, receiving both a SMART-Mk sample barcode and Illumina barcodes. TruSeq adapter sequences, together with Illumina sample barcodes, were added in two successive PCR steps. The TCR alpha and beta cDNA libraries were sequenced on the Illumina HiSeq platform using custom primers. The paper's processing steps were these. Unique molecular identifiers were extracted from raw reads with MiGEC, and CDR3 positions were determined with MiXCR. For each individual, recombination models were inferred using an EM algorithm with the repgenHMM and IGoR tools. The tcR package in R was used for shared clonotype analysis, with sharing normalized by the product of cloneset sizes. To study raw recombination without the effects of thymic and clonal selection, out-of-frame nonproductive sequences were analyzed. TCRdb's own reprocessing of the public reads used fastp at Q25 and MiXCR and kept productive beta chains. Every entry covers one CDR3 protein and lists the most common genes and DNA from its rows. Here the V and J calls rest on TCRdb's processing, not on the authors' analysis. In this sample the table shows roughly 280,000 distinct CDR3 sequences, 7.5% to 9.5% of which occur a single time. 5.5% to 9% of the sample belongs to the ten largest clones.

Via the germline V gene (reference sequence), CDR1 is SGHAT and CDR2 FQDESV. From the cysteine through the phenylalanine, the CDR3 covers 15 amino acids. Here the CDR3 DNA is all that survives: 45 bases in frame from base 1. Every donor in the study was a healthy Caucasian. Three pairs of female monozygotic twins, all aged about 18 to 30 years, were included in the twin cohort. CD4+ and CD8+ T cell populations were isolated with positive isolation kits from Invitrogen. These sequences were also reported in another study, on yellow fever vaccine responses in identical twins. Per the second study: The authors reported that the T cell response to vaccination in identical twins appeared partly convergent and partly personalized. In the study, vaccine-responding T cell clones were precisely tracked in identical twins.

This clonotype was obtained from a woman aged 18-35 years in good health. The rearranged chain carries TRBV11-1 and TRBJ2-7; no D gene is confidently identified. The specimen sequenced was CD8+ T cells sorted from blood. The DNA reads as follows: TGTGCCAGCAGCTTCTCAGCCTCCCAATCCTACGAGCAGCACTTC. Translated, this is CASSFSASQSYEQHF.